This T cell receptor (beta chain) was captured in a study of blood T cell repertoires in COVID-19. Across the whole study: PBMCs, B-cell-depleted T cells, or T cells were the source of the cDNA or gDNA that made up the material.

CDR1 and CDR2 (germline): MNHEY, SMNVEV (reference sequence). J lost 5 bases, V lost 8 bases, and 6 bases had no gene match. The CDR3 contains 14 residues. The table came from immunoSEQ multiplex PCR; TCRdb's copy has only in-frame clones and leaves some out. Among about 120,000 clones listed, around 88% were seen once. Sequencing input: peripheral blood. The rearrangement joins TRBV27 to TRBJ2-1; the match to TRBD2 covers 10 bases. The source is a woman in her forties or fifties with active or convalescent COVID-19. CDR3 protein: CASAPSGRDNEQFF. DNA of the CDR3: TGTGCCAGCGCACCTAGCGGGAGAGACAATGAGCAGTTCTTC.